This T cell receptor beta chain was captured in a study of blood T cells in healthy people across ages. Regarding this clonotype: Its antigen is unidentified.

The germline CDR1 and CDR2 sequences are SGHNT and YENEEA. The CDR3 totals 15 residues. For the second PCR, which ran for about 7 to 12 cycles, a sample-barcoded 5' primer and a J-beta primer mix were used. TCRdb reprocessed the 5' RACE reads with MiXCR, giving one entry per CDR3 protein. Of about 1 million distinct CDR3 sequences in the sample, 45% were seen once. Overall study results and limits: Reliance upon unsorted PBMCs precluded definitive naive versus antigen-experienced comparison.

The TCR sequence derives from a woman aged 55-75 years in good health. The chain is built from TRBV11-3 and TRBJ2-1; no firm D call. The DNA end is a closer match to TRBJ2-7, so the J assignment may be wrong. The sample comprised blood. The DNA of the CDR3 is TGTGCCAGCAGCTCAGACTTGAGCTCCTACAATGAGCAGTACTTC. It encodes CASSSDLSSYNEQYF.